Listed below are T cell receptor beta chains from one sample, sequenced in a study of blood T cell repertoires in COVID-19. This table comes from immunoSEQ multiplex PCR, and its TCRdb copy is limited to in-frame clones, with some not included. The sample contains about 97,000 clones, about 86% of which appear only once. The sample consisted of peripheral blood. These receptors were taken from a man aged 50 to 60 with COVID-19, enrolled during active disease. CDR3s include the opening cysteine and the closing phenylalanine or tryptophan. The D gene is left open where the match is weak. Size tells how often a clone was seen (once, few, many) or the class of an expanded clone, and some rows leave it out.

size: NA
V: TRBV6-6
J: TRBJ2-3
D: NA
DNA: TGTGCCAGCAGGAGTGAACAGGGTTACAACACAGATACGCAGTATTTT
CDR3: CASRSEQGYNTDTQYF

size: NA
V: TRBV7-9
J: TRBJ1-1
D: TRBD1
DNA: TGTGCCAGCAGCTGGACAGGGAACACTGAAGCTTTCTTT
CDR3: CASSWTGNTEAFF

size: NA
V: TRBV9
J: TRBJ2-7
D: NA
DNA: TGTGCCAGCAGCGTAGAGCCAGGGATCCACGAGCAGTACTTC
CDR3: CASSVEPGIHEQYF

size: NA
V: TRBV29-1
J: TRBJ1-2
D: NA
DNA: TGCAGCGCTCGGAGCGAGTATGGCTACACCTTC
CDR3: CSARSEYGYTF

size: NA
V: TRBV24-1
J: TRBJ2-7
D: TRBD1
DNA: TGTGCCACCAGTGATCCCGGGACAGGGGACTACGAGCAGTACTTC
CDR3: CATSDPGTGDYEQYF

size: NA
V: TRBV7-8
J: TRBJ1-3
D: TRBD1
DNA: TGTGCCAGCAGCTTAGAGAGGACAGGAGCCGGAAACACCATATATTTT
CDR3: CASSLERTGAGNTIYF

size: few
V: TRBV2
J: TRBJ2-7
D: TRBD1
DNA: TGTGCCAGCTCAGGGGGCCGGACCTACGAGCAGTACTTC
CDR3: CASSGGRTYEQYF

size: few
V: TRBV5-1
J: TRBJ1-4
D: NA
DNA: TGCGCCAGCAGCAGCACAGGAAGCCTTGATGAAAAACTGTTTTTT
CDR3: CASSSTGSLDEKLFF

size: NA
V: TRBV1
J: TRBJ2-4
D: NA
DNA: TGCACCAGCAGCCAAGTATCAGGGACTCTAGCCAAAAACATTCAGTACTTC
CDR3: CTSSQVSGTLAKNIQYF

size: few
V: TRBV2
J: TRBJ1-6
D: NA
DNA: TGTGCCAGCGCCACCGACATCGGTTTTAATTCACCCCTCCACTTT
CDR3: CASATDIGFNSPLHF

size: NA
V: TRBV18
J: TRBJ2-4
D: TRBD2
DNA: TGTGCCAGCTCACTCAACGGACTAGTTTCTGACATTCAGTACTTC
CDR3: CASSLNGLVSDIQYF

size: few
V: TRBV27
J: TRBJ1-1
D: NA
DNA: TGTGCCAGCAGTTTAAGAACGGGTGGCCTCATGAACACTGAAGCTTTCTTT
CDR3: CASSLRTGGLMNTEAFF

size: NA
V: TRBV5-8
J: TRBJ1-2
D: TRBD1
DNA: TGTGCCAGCAGCTCATTAACAGGGGGCTCGATGTATGGCTACACCTTC
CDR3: CASSSLTGGSMYGYTF

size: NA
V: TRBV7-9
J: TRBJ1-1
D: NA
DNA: TGTGCCAGCAGCCGGGACTGGAACACTGAAGCTTTCTTT
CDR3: CASSRDWNTEAFF

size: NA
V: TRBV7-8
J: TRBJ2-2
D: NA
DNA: TGTGCCAGCAGCGCACGGCCGAGGAGGGACTTTAACACCGGGGAGCTGTTTTTT
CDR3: CASSARPRRDFNTGELFF

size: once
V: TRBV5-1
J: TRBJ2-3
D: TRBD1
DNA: TGCGCCAGCAGCTTAAACGGACAGGGGCCAGATACGCAGTATTTT
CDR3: CASSLNGQGPDTQYF

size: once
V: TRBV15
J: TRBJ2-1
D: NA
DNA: TGTGCCACCAGCAGCCGATCGGCGGGGTACTCCTACAATGAGCAGTTCTTC
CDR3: CATSSRSAGYSYNEQFF

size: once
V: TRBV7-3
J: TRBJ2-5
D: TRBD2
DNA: TGTGCCAGCAGCTCTTGGGCGGGGGGTTTGGAGACCCAGTACTTC
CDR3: CASSSWAGGLETQYF

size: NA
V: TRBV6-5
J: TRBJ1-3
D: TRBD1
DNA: TGTGCCAGCAGTAAACGACAGGGAGCTGGAAACACCATATATTTT
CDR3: CASSKRQGAGNTIYF

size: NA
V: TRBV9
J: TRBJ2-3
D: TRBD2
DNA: TGTGCCAGCAGCCCCCGACTAGCCCCTGGCACAGATACGCAGTATTTT
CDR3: CASSPRLAPGTDTQYF

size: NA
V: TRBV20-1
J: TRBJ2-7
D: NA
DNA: TGCAGTGCTCTATCCGCCTACGAGCAGTACTTC
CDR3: CSALSAYEQYF

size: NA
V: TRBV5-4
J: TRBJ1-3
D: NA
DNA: TGTGCCAGCAGCTTGGGACTGGCGGGAGGAAACACCATATATTTT
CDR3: CASSLGLAGGNTIYF

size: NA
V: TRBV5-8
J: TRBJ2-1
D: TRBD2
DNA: TGTGCCAGCAGCCACCAGCGGGGGGGATACAATGAGCAGTTCTTC
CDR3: CASSHQRGGYNEQFF

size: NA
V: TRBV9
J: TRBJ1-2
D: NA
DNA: TGTGCCAGCAGCGTAGCAAACTATGGCTACACCTTC
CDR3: CASSVANYGYTF

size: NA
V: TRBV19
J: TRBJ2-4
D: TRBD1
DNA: TGTGCCAGTAGCGGTTTACAGGGGGCCTTAGCCAAAAACATTCAGTACTTC
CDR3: CASSGLQGALAKNIQYF

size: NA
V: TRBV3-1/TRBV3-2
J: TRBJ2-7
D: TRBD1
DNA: TGTGCCAGCAGCGACAGGGGGCACTACGAGCAGTACTTC
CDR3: CASSDRGHYEQYF

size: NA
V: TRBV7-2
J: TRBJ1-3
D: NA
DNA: TGTGCCAGCAGCCTATGGACAGTTTCTGGAAACACCATATATTTT
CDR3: CASSLWTVSGNTIYF

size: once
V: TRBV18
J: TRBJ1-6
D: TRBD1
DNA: TGTGCCAGCTCACGCCGACAGGGCGATAATTCACCCCTCCACTTT
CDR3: CASSRRQGDNSPLHF

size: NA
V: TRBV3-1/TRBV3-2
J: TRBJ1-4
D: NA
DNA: TGTGCCAGCCGGGAGAGGGGAAATGAAAAACTGTTTTTT
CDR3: CASRERGNEKLFF

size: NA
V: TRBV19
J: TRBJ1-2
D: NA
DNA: TGTGCCAGTAGTATAGGTCTAAGCTATGGCTACACCTTC
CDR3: CASSIGLSYGYTF

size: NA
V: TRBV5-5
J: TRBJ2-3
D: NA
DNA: TGTGCCAGCAGCCTGGGGCCATCAGTTGCACCAGATACGCAGTATTTT
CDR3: CASSLGPSVAPDTQYF

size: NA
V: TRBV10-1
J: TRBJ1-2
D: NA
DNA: TGCGCCGTCAGGGCGGTAGCTAACTATGGCTACACCTTC
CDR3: CAVRAVANYGYTF

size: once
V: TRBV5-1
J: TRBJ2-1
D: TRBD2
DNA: TGCGCCAGCAGCAGCGGACTAGCGGACAATGAGCAGTTCTTC
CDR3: CASSSGLADNEQFF

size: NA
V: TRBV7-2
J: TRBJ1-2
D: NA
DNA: TGTGCCAGCAGCTTCGCGCGGGGCTACACCTTC
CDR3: CASSFARGYTF

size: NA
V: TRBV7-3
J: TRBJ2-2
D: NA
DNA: TGTGCCAGCGGGGAACAGGGAATCGGGGAGCTGTTTTTT
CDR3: CASGEQGIGELFF

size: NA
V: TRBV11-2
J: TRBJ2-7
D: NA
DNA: TGTGCCAGCAGCCAGTCCTACGAGCAGTACTTC
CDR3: CASSQSYEQYF

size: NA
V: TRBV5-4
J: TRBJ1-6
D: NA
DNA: TGTGCCAGCAGCGGTTCCGGGACTAAGGCTTCACCCCTCCACTTT
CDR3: CASSGSGTKASPLHF

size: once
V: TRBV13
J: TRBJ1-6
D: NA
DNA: TGTGCCAGCAGCTTTGGGCCGAATTCACCCCTCCACTTT
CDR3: CASSFGPNSPLHF

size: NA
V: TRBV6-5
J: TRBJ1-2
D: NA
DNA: TGTGCCAGCAGTTCCGGGTCCTATGGCTACACCTTC
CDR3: CASSSGSYGYTF

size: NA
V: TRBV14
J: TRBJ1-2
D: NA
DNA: TGTGCCAGCAGCCCCGGCTGGGGAGGATTCGACTACACCTTC
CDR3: CASSPGWGGFDYTF

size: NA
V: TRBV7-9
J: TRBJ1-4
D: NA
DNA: TGTGCCAGTGGGTGGAGTAATGAAAAACTGTTTTTT
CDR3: CASGWSNEKLFF

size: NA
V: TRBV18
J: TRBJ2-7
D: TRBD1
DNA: TGTGCCAGCTCACCACGGACAGGGCCCGGGGAGCAGTACTTC
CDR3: CASSPRTGPGEQYF

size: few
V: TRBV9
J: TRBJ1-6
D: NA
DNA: TGTGCCAGCAGCGTAGGTCAGGGTTTTAATTCACCCCTCCACTTT
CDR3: CASSVGQGFNSPLHF

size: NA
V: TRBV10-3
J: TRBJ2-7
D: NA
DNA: TGTGCCATCAGTGAGGCAGGGAATTACGAGCAGTACTTC
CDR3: CAISEAGNYEQYF

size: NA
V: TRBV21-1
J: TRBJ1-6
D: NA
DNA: TGTGCCAGCAGCAAAGGGACAGGGGGAAGCTATAATTCACCCCTCCACTTT
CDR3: CASSKGTGGSYNSPLHF

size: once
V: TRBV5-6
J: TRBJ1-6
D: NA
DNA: TGTGCCAGCAGCTCGGGCGGGATCGGCTCCTATAATTCACCCCTCCACTTT
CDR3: CASSSGGIGSYNSPLHF

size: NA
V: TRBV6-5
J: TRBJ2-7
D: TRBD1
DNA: TGTGCCAGCAGTCAACAGGGGGCCGGGTCCTACGAGCAGTACTTC
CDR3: CASSQQGAGSYEQYF

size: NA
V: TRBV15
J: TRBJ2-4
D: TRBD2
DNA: TGTGCCACCAGCGGACTAGCGGGGGGCCCCCTAGCCAAAAACATTCAGTACTTC
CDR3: CATSGLAGGPLAKNIQYF

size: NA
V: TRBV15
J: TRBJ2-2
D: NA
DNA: TGTGCCACCAGCAGAGATAGAGGGGGGGCTAACACCGGGGAGCTGTTTTTT
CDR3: CATSRDRGGANTGELFF

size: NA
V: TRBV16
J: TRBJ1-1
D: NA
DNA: TGTGCCAGCAGCCGGTGGGGCTCTCTTGACACTGAAGCTTTCTTT
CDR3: CASSRWGSLDTEAFF

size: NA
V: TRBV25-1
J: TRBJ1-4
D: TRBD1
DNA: TGTGCCAGCGCTGGACAGGCCCGGGTGGAAAAACTGTTTTTT
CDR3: CASAGQARVEKLFF

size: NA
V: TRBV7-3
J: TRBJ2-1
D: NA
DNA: TGTGCCAGCAGCTTAGGGGCCGGAGGGGCCTGGGAGCAGTTCTTC
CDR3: CASSLGAGGAWEQFF

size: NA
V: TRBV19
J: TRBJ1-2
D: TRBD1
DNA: TGTGCCAGTAGTATATTGGCAGGGGGCCATGGCTACACCTTC
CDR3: CASSILAGGHGYTF

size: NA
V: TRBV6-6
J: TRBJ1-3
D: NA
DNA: TGTGCCAGCAGTTACTCCGCGTCTGGAAACACCATATATTTT
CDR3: CASSYSASGNTIYF

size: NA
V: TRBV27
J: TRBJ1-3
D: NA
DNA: TGTGCCAGCAGTTTATCGACGGGGGCTGGAAACACCATATATTTT
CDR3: CASSLSTGAGNTIYF

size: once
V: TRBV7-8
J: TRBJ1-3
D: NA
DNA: TGTGCCAGCAGCGTCCAGGGATACGCTGGAAACACCATATATTTT
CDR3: CASSVQGYAGNTIYF

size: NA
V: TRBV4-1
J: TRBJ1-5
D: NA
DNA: TGCGCCAGCAGCCCGGACAGATCTTCCCTTGGCAATCAGCCCCAGCATTTT
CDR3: CASSPDRSSLGNQPQHF

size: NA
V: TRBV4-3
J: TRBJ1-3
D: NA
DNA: TGCGCCAGCAGCCAAGAGCTCGGTACTGGAAACACCATATATTTT
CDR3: CASSQELGTGNTIYF

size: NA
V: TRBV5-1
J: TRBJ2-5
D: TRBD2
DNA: TGCGCCAGCAGCTTAATAGCGGGGGGGGCTGAGACCCAGTACTTC
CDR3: CASSLIAGGAETQYF

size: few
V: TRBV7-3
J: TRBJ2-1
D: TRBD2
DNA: TGTGCCAGCAGCTTATCTAGCGGGGGGAGCAATGAGCAGTTCTTC
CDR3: CASSLSSGGSNEQFF